One and the same sample provided the 6 T cell receptor beta chains below, sequenced in a study of blood T cells in healthy people across ages. Using a J-beta primer mix together with a sample-barcoded 5' primer, a second PCR was run for about 6 to 12 cycles. TCRdb independently ran MiXCR on the 5' RACE reads; one entry per CDR3 protein. Of hundreds of thousands of distinct CDR3 sequences listed, approximately 40% are singletons. Material for sequencing was blood. These receptors came from a man older than 75 in good health.

The J gene is TRBJ2-7, the V gene TRBV3-1, with 7 bases aligning to TRBD2. Trimming at V came to 4 bases and at J to 2 bases, leaving 5 bases not matched to a gene. Germline lookup yields CDR1 LGHDT and CDR2 YNNKEL (reference sequence). The CDR3 is 14 residues long. CDR3 coding DNA: TGTGCCAGCAGCCCCGGACTAGAACCCTACGAGCAGTACTTC. As protein: CASSPGLEPYEQYF.

This clonotype has ten or more counts. The V call is TRBV7-2, the J call TRBJ2-7; D is tentatively TRBD1 or TRBD2 (5 bases each). This CDR3 contains 13 residues. The ends were cut back, 5 bases at V and 5 bases at J, with 13 bases in the middle. CDR1 is SGHTA, CDR2 FQGNSA, per germline. CDR3 in amino acids: CASSRDGANEQYF. The CDR3 nucleotides are TGTGCCAGCAGCAGGGACGGAGCGAACGAGCAGTACTTC.

The V call is TRBV7-8, the J call TRBJ2-3; TRBD2 matches at 10 bases. Germline V CDR1 and CDR2: SGHVS, FQNEAQ. Trimming cost V 5 bases and J 0 bases; bases outside gene matches: 11. This CDR3 has 18 amino acids. The chain's CDR3 is CASSQLASGGASTDTQYF. In nucleotides, the CDR3 is TGTGCCAGCAGCCAACTGGCTAGCGGGGGTGCTAGCACAGATACGCAGTATTTT.

The chain recombines TRBV20-1 with TRBJ2-5; the match to TRBD2 covers 7 bases. The J call is in doubt because the DNA end fits TRBJ2-1 better. In germline, CDR1 is DFQATT, CDR2 SNEGSKA (reference sequence). There are 14 residues in the CDR3. The CDR3 nucleotides read TGCAGTGCTAGGGGGGGAGGGCCCCAAGAGACCCAGTTCTTC. Translating gives CSARGGGPQETQFF.

About this clonotype: The junction differs from germline at one of its ends, possibly a read error. V gene TRBV18 combines with J gene TRBJ1-2; the D is unclear. Germline-derived CDR1 and CDR2 are KGHSH and LQKENI. The CDR3 has 13 residues. In DNA, the CDR3 is TGTGCCAGCTCACCATTGGAGAACTATGGCTGCACCTTC. It is translated as CASSPLENYGCTF.

The V call is TRBV12-3 or TRBV12-4, the J call TRBJ2-5, with D perhaps TRBD2 (6 bases). V was clipped by 7 bases and J by 4 bases, with 22 bases between them. The CDR3 covers 16 residues. The DNA of the CDR3 is TGTGCCAGCACCACCGGCAGCTCGGGGGTACGAGAGACCCAGTACTTC. Residues: CASTTGSSGVRETQYF.